These 29 T cell receptor beta chains came from one sample sequenced in a study of T-cell reconstitution after alpha-beta-depleted transplantation in children. Library preparation (for TCRbeta) was performed with unique molecular identifiers. Via MiXCR, TCRdb re-called the PCR reads, giving one row per CDR3 protein. The table has a few hundred thousand distinct CDR3 sequences, over 20% seen once; the top ten hold just over 35%. The sequencing here drew on PBMCs, taken before TCRalphabeta/CD19-depleted stem cell transplant. The receptors were sampled from a boy younger than two with Wiskott-Aldrich syndrome, due to receive a stem cell transplant.

This sequence joins TRBV5-1 and TRBJ1-1, with D tentatively TRBD1 (5 bases). Trimming cost V 1 base and J 4 bases, with 11 bases left between them. The V gene's germline CDR1 is SGHRS and CDR2 YFSETQ. This CDR3 is built from 14 residues. CDR3 nucleotides: TGCGCCAGCAGCTTGAGTCAGGGAGCCACTGAAGCTTTCTTT. It specifies CASSLSQGATEAFF.

In this sample, this clonotype turned up a few times. This chain links TRBV29-1 with TRBJ2-3; a weak D match, TRBD1 (7 bases). Trimming took 3 bases from V and 5 from J, leaving 9 bases between them. CDR3 length equals 12 residues. Germline loops: CDR1 SQVTM, CDR2 ANQGSEA. The CDR3 loop is CSVDRGEDTQYF. CDR3 bases: TGCAGCGTTGACAGGGGGGAAGATACGCAGTATTTT.

The J gene is TRBJ1-6, the V gene TRBV12-3 or TRBV12-4, with a possible D match to TRBD1 (5 bases). CDR3 length: 14 amino acids. Between the trimmed V and J ends, which lost 6 bases and 7 bases, there was a span of 13 bases. The CDR3 reads CASSRGEGNSPLHF. The CDR3 DNA reads as TGTGCCAGCAGCCGGGGGGAGGGGAATTCACCCCTCCACTTT.

The chain uses TRBV6-1 and TRBJ2-7, with 7 bases fitting TRBD1. The CDR3 runs 14 residues. After removal of 0 bases from V and 1 base from J, the junction contained 0 bases not matched to a gene. The germline gives CDR1 MNHNS, CDR2 SASEGT. The CDR3, as DNA: TGTGCCAGCAGTGAAGCGGACAGGTCCTACGAGCAGTACTTC. Amino acid sequence: CASSEADRSYEQYF.

This clonotype showed up just a few times. The chain has TRBV25-1 and TRBJ2-7; no definite D call. This CDR3 has 13 amino acids. Trimming cost V 2 bases and J 9 bases, with 14 bases left between them. The germline gives CDR1 MGHDK, CDR2 SYGVNS. The CDR3 here is CASSEPGTIGQYF. Here the CDR3 DNA reads TGTGCCAGCAGTGAACCTGGAACAATTGGGCAGTACTTC.

This clonotype was found a few times. The chain has TRBV5-1 and TRBJ2-1, with TRBD2 matching over 8 bases. The germline V gene encodes CDR1 SGHRS and CDR2 YFSETQ. The CDR3 extends over 16 amino acids. Losses at the gene ends were 2 bases for V and 7 bases for J; bases not matched to a gene: 11. The CDR3 sequence is CASSFGGAGVMNEQFF. CDR3 coding DNA: TGCGCCAGCAGCTTCGGGGGGGCGGGAGTGATGAATGAGCAGTTCTTC.

The DNA of the CDR3 is TGTGCCAGCAATGCCGGGACAGGCAACACCGGGGAGCTGTTTTTT. Encoded protein: CASNAGTGNTGELFF. The J gene is TRBJ2-2, the V gene TRBV11-2, with 8 positions matching TRBD1. V trimming: 7 bases; J trimming: 2 bases; junction bases outside the gene matches: 6. The V gene's germline CDR1 is SGHAT and CDR2 FQNNGV. The CDR3 is 15 amino acids. The complete variable domain, with remaining parts taken from reference TRBV11-2 and TRBJ2-2, reads EAGVAQSPRYKIIEKRQSVAFWCNPISGHATLYWYQQILGQGPKLLIQFQNNGVVDDSQLPKDRFSAERLKGVDSTLKIQPAKLEDSAVYLCASNAGTGNTGELFFGEGSRLTVL.

This clonotype was seen a handful of times. The genes are TRBV27 and TRBJ2-1; 11 positions match TRBD2. This CDR3 spans 17 amino acids. Germline V CDR1 and CDR2: MNHEY, SMNVEV (reference sequence). J gave up 0 bases and V 6 bases, and 7 bases lay outside the gene matches. The CDR3: CASRWGTSGSSYNEQFF. CDR3 coding DNA: TGTGCCAGCAGATGGGGGACTAGCGGCAGCTCCTACAATGAGCAGTTCTTC.

Only a few counts were recorded for this clonotype. J is TRBJ2-7 and V is TRBV28, with 8 bases identical to TRBD2. Trimming cost V 3 bases and J 3 bases; bases outside gene matches: 4. In germline, CDR1 is MDHEN, CDR2 SYDVKM. The CDR3 totals 14 residues. Written as DNA, the CDR3 is TGTGCCAGCAGTTTGACGGGAGGGTACTACGAGCAGTACTTC. This codes for CASSLTGGYYEQYF.

This sequence joins TRBV5-1 and TRBJ1-1; maybe TRBD1 (5 bases). The CDR3 is 15 residues long. Germline assignment: CDR1 SGHRS and CDR2 YFSETQ. Trimming shortened V by 0 bases and J by 1 base, and 10 bases separated the two germline ends. The CDR3 loop reads CASSLVGGWNTEAFF. The CDR3 DNA is TGCGCCAGCAGCTTGGTCGGGGGTTGGAACACTGAAGCTTTCTTT.

The chain uses TRBV28 and TRBJ2-1; D call uncertain. CDR3 length: 11 residues. V was trimmed by 10 bases and J by 5 bases, leaving 9 bases between them. Germline loops: CDR1 MDHEN, CDR2 SYDVKM. CDR3 region: CATEWNNEQFF. The CDR3 bases are TGTGCCACCGAGTGGAACAATGAGCAGTTCTTC.

This chain links TRBV12-3 or TRBV12-4 with TRBJ2-7; 7 positions match TRBD2. This CDR3 contains 15 residues. J gave up 0 bases and V 1 base, and 3 bases lay outside the gene matches. The CDR3 sequence is CASSLVGRNSYEQYF. The CDR3 DNA follows: TGTGCCAGCAGTTTAGTCGGGAGGAACTCCTACGAGCAGTACTTC.

This clonotype was counted a single time. The chain combines TRBV5-6 with TRBJ1-6, with TRBD1 matching 7 bases. Germline CDR1 SGHDT, CDR2 YYEEEE. CDR3 size: 15 residues. V was clipped by 0 bases and J by 10 bases; unmatched bases: 7. CDR3 sequence: CASSLGQGGGSPLHF. The CDR3 DNA reads as TGTGCCAGCAGCTTGGGACAGGGTGGGGGATCACCCCTCCACTTT.

The chain carries TRBV15 and TRBJ1-6, with D possibly TRBD1 on 5 matching bases. V lost 1 base and J 14 bases, leaving 18 bases between the germline ends. CDR1 and CDR2 from the germline V gene are LNHNV and YYDKDF (reference sequence). This CDR3 has 15 amino acids. The CDR3 coding sequence is TGTGCCACCAGCAGAGTAGGTGGACCTAAGGGGACCCTCCACTTT. Its translation is CATSRVGGPKGTLHF.

The chain joins TRBV20-1 to TRBJ1-1; 7 bases agree with TRBD1. The CDR3 loop spans 15 amino acids. Germline V gene sequence: CDR1 DFQATT, CDR2 SNEGSKA (reference sequence). V shed 5 bases and J 3 bases; nucleotides not matched to a gene: 12. The CDR3 coding sequence is TGCAGTGCTCCGGACCGACAGGGTTCGGACACTGAAGCTTTCTTT. Translated, it gives CSAPDRQGSDTEAFF.

A single count supports this clonotype. The chain combines TRBV4-2 with TRBJ2-7; 7 nucleotides agree with TRBD1. In germline, CDR1 is LGHNA, CDR2 YNFKEQ. CDR3 length: 15 residues. Trimming took 1 base from V and 3 from J; bases not matched to a gene: 6. CDR3 bases: TGTGCCAGCAGCCAAGTTTCGGGACAGTGCTACGAGCAGTACTTC. Its protein is CASSQVSGQCYEQYF.

This clonotype was observed a handful of times. V gene TRBV20-1 combines with J gene TRBJ2-3, with TRBD2 matching over 9 bases. This CDR3 contains 12 residues. V lost 7 bases and J lost 2; bases outside the gene matches: 1. In germline, CDR1 is DFQATT, CDR2 SNEGSKA (reference sequence). The CDR3 spells CSGTSDTDTQYF. Here the CDR3 DNA reads TGCAGTGGGACTAGCGACACAGATACGCAGTATTTT.

This clonotype appeared a few times. This chain links TRBV7-2 with TRBJ2-5, with 8 bases that match TRBD1. CDR1 SGHTA and CDR2 FQGNSA come from the germline V gene. V was clipped by 3 bases and J by 5 bases; unmatched bases: 5. This CDR3 spans 14 amino acids. CDR3 residues: CASSFHRGFETQYF. The CDR3 region has the DNA TGTGCCAGCAGCTTTCACAGGGGGTTCGAGACCCAGTACTTC.

The chain combines TRBV6-1 with TRBJ2-1; 8 bases map to TRBD1. Trimming removed 6 bases from V and 3 bases from J; junction bases left unmatched: 10. CDR3 length: 16 amino acids. CDR1 MNHNS and CDR2 SASEGT come from the germline V gene. The CDR3 is CASSPWTGNNYNEQFF. The CDR3 DNA follows: TGTGCCAGCAGCCCGTGGACAGGGAATAACTACAATGAGCAGTTCTTC.

V is TRBV20-1 and J is TRBJ2-6; D uncertain. There are 15 residues in the CDR3. The V gene lost 3 bases and the J gene lost 1 base, with 10 bases spanning the gap. CDR1 is DFQATT, CDR2 SNEGSKA, per germline (reference sequence). The CDR3 loop is CSARSGASGANVLTF. CDR3 nucleotide sequence: TGCAGTGCTAGGTCCGGAGCGTCTGGGGCCAACGTCCTGACTTTC.

The chain links TRBV20-1 to TRBJ2-7; D not certain. CDR1 DFQATT and CDR2 SNEGSKA come from the germline V gene (reference sequence). Trimming took 5 bases from V and 5 from J, leaving 13 bases between them. This CDR3 spans 12 amino acids. CDR3 bases: TGCAGTGCTCTAAGACTGACCCACGAGCAGTACTTC. Encoded protein: CSALRLTHEQYF.

CDR3 sequence reads: CASSVVPGGPGELFF. The CDR3 nucleotides are TGTGCCAGCAGCGTAGTGCCAGGGGGCCCCGGGGAGCTGTTTTTT. The V gene is TRBV9, the J gene TRBJ2-2, with 8 bases fitting TRBD1. Germline-derived CDR1 and CDR2 are SGDLS and YYNGEE. J gave up 6 bases and V 0 bases, and 4 bases lay outside the gene matches. This CDR3 spans 15 amino acids.

This clonotype showed up just a few times. The chain uses TRBV11-2 and TRBJ1-6; a weak D match, TRBD1 (6 bases). CDR1 and CDR2 (germline): SGHAT, FQNNGV. The V end lost 4 bases, the J end lost 7 bases, and 17 bases lay between the germline ends. This CDR3 contains 16 residues. In DNA form, the CDR3 reads TGTGCCAGCAGCTCCCGGGACAAAGTTCTCAATTCACCCCTCCACTTT. Translating gives CASSSRDKVLNSPLHF.

This clonotype showed up just a few times. This chain uses TRBV20-1 with TRBJ1-2; D possibly corresponds to TRBD1 (5 bases). There are 12 residues in the CDR3. Germline V CDR1 and CDR2: DFQATT, SNEGSKA (reference sequence). V gave up 2 bases and J gave up 6 bases, with 10 bases separating them. The CDR3 region has the DNA TGCAGTGCTAGATTTGAGGGACATGGCTACACCTTC. Translating gives CSARFEGHGYTF.

The sample holds a few counts of this clonotype. The chain employs TRBV27 and TRBJ1-2, with 9 nucleotides matching TRBD1. CDR3 size: 14 residues. V lost 6 bases, J lost 5 bases, and 7 bases stayed unmatched. CDR1 MNHEY and CDR2 SMNVEV come from the germline V gene (reference sequence). CDR3 nucleotides: TGTGCCAGCAGGAGAACAGGGGGCGCTTATGGCTACACCTTC. Translated, it gives CASRRTGGAYGYTF.

This chain links TRBV6-5 with TRBJ1-4; a possible D gene is TRBD1 (5 bases). The CDR3 totals 12 residues. Germline V gene sequence: CDR1 MNHEY, CDR2 SVGAGI. V was shortened by 6 bases and J by 8 bases, with 10 bases between the two germline ends. The DNA of the CDR3 is TGTGCCAGCAGAGGGGATAGGGAAAAACTGTTTTTT. Translation gives CASRGDREKLFF.

This clonotype was seen repeatedly, ten times or more. The chain couples TRBV13 to TRBJ2-1, with 10 nucleotides matching TRBD2. The CDR3 runs 16 residues. CDR1 and CDR2 from the germline V gene are PRHDT and FYEKMQ (reference sequence). With 5 bases clipped from V and 7 bases from J, the junction kept 11 bases outside the gene matches. CDR3 sequence reads: CASSTSLAGLVNEQFF. The CDR3 coding sequence is TGTGCCAGCAGCACCTCACTAGCGGGATTGGTTAATGAGCAGTTCTTC.

J is TRBJ2-7 and V is TRBV28; TRBD2 agrees at 8 bases. There are 13 residues in the CDR3. The germline CDR1 and CDR2 sequences are MDHEN and SYDVKM. V shed 10 bases, J shed 4 bases, and the junction held 9 bases outside the gene matches. The CDR3 nucleotides read TGTGCCACTACAAGCCCTAGCGGGTACGAGCAGTACTTC. Protein product: CATTSPSGYEQYF.

This clonotype was picked up a small number of times. This chain joins TRBV7-3 and TRBJ2-7; D is perhaps TRBD2 (6 bases). V was pared by 5 bases and J by 5 bases, with 16 bases between. CDR3 size: 14 residues. Per the germline V gene, CDR1 is SGHTA and CDR2 is FQGTGA. Here the CDR3 reads CASSLSGGGHEQYF. For the CDR3, the DNA is TGTGCCAGCAGCCTCTCCGGGGGAGGCCACGAGCAGTACTTC.